This T cell receptor (beta chain) was captured by sequencing in a study of monozygotic twins with inflammatory bowel disease. Study-wide points: Some repertoire variability may stem from patients' differing immunosuppressive treatments. IBD-affected twins scored below their healthy co-twins in TCRbeta diversity (inverse Simpson).

The CDR3 is 15 residues long. Germline lookup yields CDR1 DFQATT and CDR2 SNEGSKA (reference sequence). Of note for this clonotype: What it binds is unknown.

Per-sample cDNA came from eight separate reactions. From its re-call of the 5' RACE reads, TCRdb lists each CDR3 protein once, without DNA. The record lists 110,000 or so distinct CDR3 sequences, of which the ten most abundant hold under 15%. The source material was blood. This sequence was found in a human donor with ulcerative colitis or Crohn's disease, or a healthy co-twin of an affected twin (not recorded which). V usage is TRBV20-1 and J usage is TRBJ2-7; as DNA is missing, the TRBD1 call by TCRdb cannot be tested. The CDR3 protein is CSATSWDREKYEQYF.